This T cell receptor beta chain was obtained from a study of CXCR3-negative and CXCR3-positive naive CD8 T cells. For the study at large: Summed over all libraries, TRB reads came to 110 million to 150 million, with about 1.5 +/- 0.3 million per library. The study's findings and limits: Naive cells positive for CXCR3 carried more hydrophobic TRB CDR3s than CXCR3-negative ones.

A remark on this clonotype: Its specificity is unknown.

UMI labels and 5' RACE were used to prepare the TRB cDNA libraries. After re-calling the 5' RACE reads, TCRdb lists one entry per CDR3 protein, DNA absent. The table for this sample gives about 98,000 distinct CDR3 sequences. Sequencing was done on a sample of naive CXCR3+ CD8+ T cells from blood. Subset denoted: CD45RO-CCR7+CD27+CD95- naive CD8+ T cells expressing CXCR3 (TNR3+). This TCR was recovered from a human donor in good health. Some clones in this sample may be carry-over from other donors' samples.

CDR3: CSDRQGAPGANVLTF. The V and J genes are TRBV29-1 and TRBJ2-6; the TCRdb D gene call, TRBD1, has no DNA to confirm it. The CDR3 contains 15 residues. Germline V gives CDR1 SQVTM, CDR2 ANQGSEA.